The 27 T cell receptor beta chains in this list originate from one sample, sequenced in a study of OX40 agonist ivuxolimab in advanced cancers. Here immunoSEQ multiplex PCR was the method, and the copy in TCRdb shows in-frame clones only, minus some. Of about 60,000 clones in the sample, approximately 94% were seen once. Sequencing used CD4+ or CD8+ T cells sorted from blood, obtained in a trial of the OX40 agonist ivuxolimab. Receptor source: an adult with an advanced solid tumor such as melanoma, head and neck, liver or kidney cancer.

This clone appeared once. J is TRBJ2-7 and V is TRBV7-2; maybe TRBD2 (5 bases). The CDR3 totals 15 residues. V was shortened by 5 bases and J by 1 base, with 15 bases between the two germline ends. Germline CDR1 SGHTA, CDR2 FQGNSA. The CDR3 loop reads CASSPSGLRSYEQYF. As DNA, the CDR3 is TGTGCCAGCAGCCCCAGCGGCCTGAGGTCCTACGAGCAGTACTTC.

This clone appeared a single time. J is TRBJ2-3 and V is TRBV9; tentative D call: TRBD2 (6 bases). CDR3 length equals 14 residues. Germline V CDR1 and CDR2: SGDLS, YYNGEE. V lost 4 bases, J lost 4 bases, and 13 bases lay in between. The CDR3 nucleotides are TGTGCCAGCAGCCCGGAGGGGAACTCAGATACGCAGTATTTT. Residues: CASSPEGNSDTQYF. Together with reference TRBV9 and TRBJ2-3, the CDR3 gives the full variable domain: DSGVTQTPKHLITATGQRVTLRCSPRSGDLSVYWYQQSLDQGLQFLIQYYNGEERAKGNILERFSAQQFPDLHSELNLSSLELGDSALYFCASSPEGNSDTQYFGPGTRLTVL.

The J gene is TRBJ2-1, the V gene TRBV7-9; 9 nucleotides line up with TRBD2. The trim removed 3 bases at V and 8 bases at J, leaving 8 bases unmatched. The CDR3 sequence is 15 residues long. Germline V gene sequence: CDR1 SEHNR, CDR2 FQNEAQ (reference sequence). In nucleotides, the CDR3 is TGTGCCAGCAGCTTTTCCGGGACTAGCATACATGAGCAGTTCTTC. As protein: CASSFSGTSIHEQFF.

The chain recombines TRBV4-3 with TRBJ1-4; a weak D match, TRBD1 (5 bases). Trimming removed 2 bases at V and 0 bases at J, with 10 bases between. CDR3 size: 16 residues. CDR1 is LGHNA, CDR2 YSLEER, per germline. The CDR3 sequence: CASSQLQVATNEKLFF. CDR3 in DNA: TGCGCCAGCAGCCAATTACAGGTAGCAACTAATGAAAAACTGTTTTTT.

This clone was seen a single time. V and J are TRBV5-6 and TRBJ2-3, with 8 bases lining up with TRBD2. Germline trimming cut 0 bases from V and 4 bases from J; bases unmatched to any gene: 10. The CDR3 covers 17 residues. Germline values: CDR1 SGHDT, CDR2 YYEEEE. The DNA of the CDR3 is TGTGCCAGCAGCTTGGCGTTAGCGGGACTATTCCCAGATACGCAGTATTTT. The encoded protein is CASSLALAGLFPDTQYF.

This rearrangement joins TRBV6-6 to TRBJ2-7, with no clear D. Trimming shortened V by 6 bases and J by 6 bases, and 12 bases separated the two germline ends. Germline V CDR1 and CDR2: MNHNY, SVGAGI (reference sequence). This CDR3 is built from 12 residues. The CDR3 DNA reads as TGTGCCAGCAGCTATTTCTGGCGCGAGCAGTACTTC. Amino acid sequence: CASSYFWREQYF.

Remarks on this clone: Other DNA sequences in the same sample also yield this CDR3. The chain couples TRBV5-1 to TRBJ2-7, with D perhaps TRBD1 (6 bases). Germline loops: CDR1 SGHRS, CDR2 YFSETQ. This CDR3 contains 14 residues. The V gene lost 4 bases and the J gene lost 1 base, with 12 bases spanning the gap. The CDR3 DNA reads TGCGCCAGCAGCCCGACAGGACGGTCCTACGAGCAGTACTTC. The encoded protein is CASSPTGRSYEQYF.

This chain joins TRBV7-3 and TRBJ2-7, with TRBD2 matching 12 bases. V lost 6 bases, J lost 3 bases, and 6 bases stayed unmatched. The CDR3 sequence is 15 residues long. Germline V lookup: CDR1 SGHTA, CDR2 FQGTGA. The CDR3 protein is CASRKTSGRLYEQYF. The CDR3 coding sequence is TGTGCCAGCAGAAAGACTAGCGGGAGACTCTACGAGCAGTACTTC.

V and J are TRBV27 and TRBJ1-2; 8 bases align to TRBD1. CDR3 length: 16 residues. Trimming removed 4 bases from V and 5 bases from J; junction bases left unmatched: 12. CDR1 and CDR2 (germline): MNHEY, SMNVEV (reference sequence). DNA for the CDR3: TGTGCCAGCAGTTATGCAGGACAGGGCCTAGTGTATGGCTACACCTTC. This translates into CASSYAGQGLVYGYTF.

The chain recombines TRBV9 with TRBJ2-1; D possibly matches TRBD1 or TRBD2 (5 bases each). V lost 7 bases to trimming and J lost 0 bases, with 11 bases between them. This CDR3 spans 14 amino acids. CDR1 and CDR2 from the germline V gene are SGDLS and YYNGEE. CDR3 region: CASGGRYSYNEQFF. CDR3 nucleotide sequence: TGTGCCAGCGGGGGTCGTTACTCCTACAATGAGCAGTTCTTC. The variable domain in full, with the rest retrieved from reference TRBV9 and TRBJ2-1, is DSGVTQTPKHLITATGQRVTLRCSPRSGDLSVYWYQQSLDQGLQFLIQYYNGEERAKGNILERFSAQQFPDLHSELNLSSLELGDSALYFCASGGRYSYNEQFFGPGTRLTVL.

V gene TRBV27 combines with J gene TRBJ2-7; D call uncertain. The CDR3 is made up of 12 amino acids. The V and J ends lost 0 bases and 4 bases respectively, with 4 bases between them. CDR1 and CDR2 (germline): MNHEY, SMNVEV (reference sequence). The CDR3 spells CASSLSGYEQYF. In nucleotides, the CDR3 is TGTGCCAGCAGTTTATCAGGGTACGAGCAGTACTTC.

The rearrangement joins TRBV14 to TRBJ2-4; possible D gene TRBD2, 5 bases. This CDR3 contains 13 residues. The germline V gene has CDR1 SGHDN and CDR2 FVKESK. The V and J ends lost 5 bases and 9 bases respectively, with 14 bases between them. CDR3 nucleotide sequence: TGTGCCAGCAGCTCCCGATCGGGAAGCATTCAGTACTTC. It translates to CASSSRSGSIQYF.

The chain recombines TRBV7-9 with TRBJ1-5; 8 positions agree with TRBD1. The V gene's germline CDR1 is SEHNR and CDR2 FQNEAQ (reference sequence). This CDR3 region has 15 residues. Trimming removed 5 bases from V and 1 base from J; junction bases left unmatched: 4. The CDR3 nucleotides are TGTGCCAGCAGCACAGGGGGTCTCAGCAATCAGCCCCAGCATTTT. Amino acids: CASSTGGLSNQPQHF.

The rearrangement uses TRBV4-3 and TRBJ2-2; no clear D. CDR3 length: 15 residues. Germline CDR1 reads LGHNA; CDR2 reads YSLEER. The V end lost 0 bases, the J end lost 5 bases, and 10 bases lay between the germline ends. DNA of the CDR3: TGCGCCAGCAGCCAAGACCTTGGCAAGACCGGGGAGCTGTTTTTT. Its translation is CASSQDLGKTGELFF.

This clone was seen a handful of times. The rearrangement joins TRBV2 to TRBJ1-5; 7 bases align to TRBD1. The CDR3 is made up of 15 amino acids. Germline V lookup: CDR1 SNHLY, CDR2 FYNNEI. V dropped 5 bases and J dropped 3; count of bases not matched to a gene: 7. DNA of the CDR3: TGTGCCAGCAGTTACACAGACAGGGTCAATCAGCCCCAGCATTTT. The encoded protein is CASSYTDRVNQPQHF.

J is TRBJ2-2 and V is TRBV14, with D hard to call. Germline V gene sequence: CDR1 SGHDN, CDR2 FVKESK. This CDR3 has 16 residues. Trimming removed 0 bases from V and 2 bases from J, with 10 bases in between. The CDR3 protein is CASSQEETANTGELFF. For the CDR3, the DNA is TGTGCCAGCAGCCAAGAAGAGACGGCTAACACCGGGGAGCTGTTTTTT.

The chain employs TRBV28 and TRBJ2-5; D remains unclear. The CDR3 length is 13 residues. V was pared by 1 base and J by 2 bases, with 5 bases between. CDR1 is MDHEN and CDR2 is SYDVKM in the germline V gene. The CDR3 DNA follows: TGTGCCAGCAGTTTATACAGTCAAGAGACCCAGTACTTC. Protein product: CASSLYSQETQYF.

The V call is TRBV2, the J call TRBJ2-3; 15 bases agree with TRBD2. The CDR3 covers 18 residues. CDR1 SNHLY and CDR2 FYNNEI come from the germline V gene. Unmatched junction bases numbered 7, after V lost 6 bases and J lost 0 bases. The CDR3 region is CASRDGLAGGRSTDTQYF. For the CDR3, the DNA is TGTGCCAGCAGGGACGGACTAGCGGGAGGGCGGAGCACAGATACGCAGTATTTT.

This CDR3 is CSVVLTGAYEQYF. The CDR3 DNA follows: TGCAGCGTTGTTTTGACAGGGGCCTACGAGCAGTACTTC. This rearrangement joins TRBV29-1 to TRBJ2-7; 8 bases fit TRBD1. Germline CDR1 SQVTM, CDR2 ANQGSEA. The trim removed 4 bases at V and 2 bases at J, leaving 4 bases unmatched. This CDR3 has 13 residues.

In this sample, this clone turned up once. This chain links TRBV4-2 with TRBJ2-3; either TRBD1 or TRBD2 may fit D (5 bases each). The V end lost 11 bases, the J end lost 2 bases, and 11 bases lay between the germline ends. CDR3 length: 12 residues. Germline values: CDR1 LGHNA, CDR2 YNFKEQ. CDR3 sequence reads: CAAGAHTDTQYF. CDR3 sequence (DNA): TGTGCCGCCGGGGCCCACACAGATACGCAGTATTTT.

J is TRBJ2-7 and V is TRBV7-9, with TRBD1 as a possible D gene (5 bases). In germline, CDR1 is SEHNR, CDR2 FQNEAQ (reference sequence). V dropped 5 bases and J dropped 3 bases, with 17 bases sitting between them. The CDR3 has 15 residues. The CDR3 region is CASSPYPLTDYEQYF. DNA of the CDR3: TGTGCCAGCAGCCCCTACCCTCTGACAGACTACGAGCAGTACTTC. Together with reference TRBV7-9 and TRBJ2-7, the CDR3 gives the full variable domain: DTGVSQNPRHKITKRGQNVTFRCDPISEHNRLYWYRQTLGQGPEFLTYFQNEAQLEKSRLLSDRFSAERPKGSFSTLEIQRTEQGDSAMYLCASSPYPLTDYEQYFGPGTRLTVT.

In regard to this clone: At one boundary the junction diverges from the germline segment, which might be a read error. This rearrangement joins TRBV6-6 to TRBJ2-1; D remains ambiguous. CDR3 length equals 12 residues. Germline V CDR1 and CDR2: MNHNY, SVGAGI (reference sequence). CDR3 DNA: TGTGTCAGCAGCCAGACTTGGAATGAGCAGTTCTTC. This sequence encodes CVSSQTWNEQFF.

V and J are TRBV9 and TRBJ1-2; no clear D gene. From germline, CDR1 is SGDLS and CDR2 YYNGEE. The CDR3 contains 12 residues. V lost 3 bases to trimming and J lost 0 bases, with 3 bases between them. Here the CDR3 reads CASSASNYGYTF. DNA for the CDR3: TGTGCCAGCAGCGCATCTAACTATGGCTACACCTTC.

The gene calls are TRBV9 and TRBJ1-3, with TRBD1 matching 9 bases. CDR1 and CDR2 (germline): SGDLS, YYNGEE. V was pared by 4 bases and J by 7 bases, with 12 bases of the junction left unmatched. The CDR3 loop spans 16 amino acids. CDR3 nucleotide sequence: TGTGCCAGCAGCCCAAATATACAGGGGGCAAGGAACACCATATATTTT. It is translated as CASSPNIQGARNTIYF.

The V gene is TRBV11-2, the J gene TRBJ1-1; D unclear. Germline values: CDR1 SGHAT, CDR2 FQNNGV. Trimming cost V 4 bases and J 2 bases, with 8 bases left between them. The CDR3 has 13 residues. In DNA, the CDR3 is TGTGCCAGCAGCTCCGACCCTAACACTGAAGCTTTCTTT. Translated, it gives CASSSDPNTEAFF.

The genes are TRBV7-9 and TRBJ2-1; D unclear. Germline-derived CDR1 and CDR2 are SEHNR and FQNEAQ (reference sequence). Deletions cut 4 bases from V and 4 bases from J, with 11 bases between. CDR3 size: 14 residues. The CDR3 is CASSSRMEYNEQFF. The CDR3 coding sequence is TGTGCCAGCAGCTCCCGAATGGAGTACAATGAGCAGTTCTTC.

V gene TRBV19 combines with J gene TRBJ1-6, with TRBD1 matching 8 bases. J gave up 10 bases and V 3 bases, and 5 bases lay outside the gene matches. The germline CDR1 and CDR2 sequences are LNHDA and SQIVND (reference sequence). The CDR3 loop spans 14 amino acids. CDR3 DNA: TGTGCCAGTAGTATCGGGACAGGTGGATCACCCCTCCACTTT. Translation gives CASSIGTGGSPLHF.